A selection of T cell receptor beta chains follows, all from one sample in a study of blood T cell repertoires in COVID-19. Using immunoSEQ multiplex PCR, the repertoire was profiled, and TCRdb retains in-frame clones only, with some absent. The sample has over 250,000 clones; roughly 80% are singletons. Sequenced material: PBMCs or T cells enriched from blood (not recorded which). Receptor source: a man aged 35-49 years who had been exposed to COVID-19. Each CDR3 is given with its conserved first and last residue. A D gene is named only where the DNA matches it firmly. Clone size, where shown, is once, few, many, or a class for clones that have expanded.

clone size,CDR3 length,J gene,D gene,V gene,CDR3 protein,CDR3 DNA
NA,13,TRBJ2-3,TRBD2,TRBV10-1,CATGLAGTDTQYF,TGCGCCACAGGACTAGCCGGCACAGATACGCAGTATTTT
few,13,TRBJ2-7,NA,TRBV7-8,CASSLAHTYEQYF,TGTGCCAGCAGCTTAGCCCACACCTACGAGCAGTACTTC
NA,17,TRBJ2-5,NA,TRBV3-1/TRBV3-2,CASSQAASGGFQETQYF,TGTGCCAGCAGCCAGGCGGCAAGTGGTGGATTCCAAGAGACCCAGTACTTC
NA,12,TRBJ2-7,TRBD2,TRBV5-1,CASSLGGSLRYF,TGCGCCAGCAGCTTGGGCGGGAGCCTTCGGTACTTC
once,16,TRBJ2-7,TRBD2,TRBV14,CASSQGLAGFSYEQYF,TGTGCCAGCAGCCAGGGACTAGCGGGATTCTCCTACGAGCAGTACTTC
few,15,TRBJ2-1,TRBD1,TRBV5-4,CASSLRQGAGNEQFF,TGTGCCAGCAGCCTCCGACAGGGGGCGGGGAATGAGCAGTTCTTC
NA,13,TRBJ2-2,NA,TRBV6-6,CATYGRDTGELFF,TGTGCCACCTACGGCCGGGACACCGGGGAGCTGTTTTTT
NA,15,TRBJ2-5,TRBD2,TRBV20-1,CSASSGRAGQETQYF,TGCAGTGCTAGTAGCGGGAGGGCCGGGCAAGAGACCCAGTACTTC
NA,18,TRBJ2-1,NA,TRBV19,CASSIIPILTGSYNEQFF,TGTGCCAGTAGTATTATCCCCATTTTAACGGGCTCCTACAATGAGCAGTTCTTC
NA,14,TRBJ2-7,TRBD2,TRBV9,CASSPPTSGPEQYF,TGTGCCAGCAGCCCCCCGACTAGCGGACCTGAGCAGTACTTC
NA,14,TRBJ2-5,TRBD2,TRBV6-5,CASSLNSGGVTQYF,TGTGCCAGCAGTTTAAATAGCGGGGGCGTGACCCAGTACTTC
few,13,TRBJ2-3,NA,TRBV7-3,CASSLSYTDTQYF,TGTGCCAGCAGCTTATCTTACACAGATACGCAGTATTTT
NA,14,TRBJ1-2,NA,TRBV7-2,CASSSLGRGDGYTF,TGTGCCAGCAGCTCCCTGGGCAGGGGCGATGGCTACACCTTC
NA,13,TRBJ1-5,NA,TRBV18,CASSRGGGQPQHF,TGTGCCAGCTCAAGGGGAGGAGGCCAGCCCCAGCATTTT
NA,13,TRBJ2-7,NA,TRBV19,CASSMGGGYEQYF,TGTGCCAGTAGTATGGGGGGAGGCTACGAGCAGTACTTC
NA,11,TRBJ2-2,NA,TRBV7-3,CASSPGGELFF,TGTGCCAGCAGCCCCGGGGGGGAGCTGTTTTTT
NA,12,TRBJ1-6,NA,TRBV6-5,CASTPGVSPLHF,TGTGCCAGCACCCCGGGGGTGTCACCCCTCCACTTT
NA,13,TRBJ1-2,NA,TRBV21-1,CASSLPGCDGYTF,TGTGCCAGCAGCCTTCCAGGGTGCGATGGCTACACCTTC
NA,16,TRBJ2-3,NA,TRBV5-4,CASSLLLGVATDTQYF,TGTGCCAGCAGCTTATTATTAGGGGTTGCGACAGATACGCAGTATTTT
NA,15,TRBJ2-5,TRBD2,TRBV4-2,CASSQLAALLETQYF,TGTGCCAGCAGCCAGCTAGCGGCTCTTTTGGAGACCCAGTACTTC
NA,18,TRBJ2-3,NA,TRBV11-3,CASSLEGRGTDSTDTQYF,TGTGCCAGCAGCTTAGAGGGGCGCGGGACAGACAGCACAGATACGCAGTATTTT
NA,14,TRBJ1-1,NA,TRBV7-9,CASSPEGTRTEAFF,TGTGCCAGCAGCCCGGAGGGGACGAGGACTGAAGCTTTCTTT
NA,14,TRBJ2-5,TRBD1,TRBV19,CASRLRQGGETQYF,TGTGCCAGTAGATTAAGACAGGGTGGAGAGACCCAGTACTTC
NA,16,TRBJ1-2,TRBD1,TRBV18,CASSPSGGQGVYGYTF,TGTGCCAGCTCACCCTCCGGTGGACAGGGAGTCTATGGCTACACCTTC
NA,13,TRBJ1-2,NA,TRBV9,CASNTIGGYGYTF,TGTGCCAGCAACACCATCGGAGGCTATGGCTACACCTTC
few,15,TRBJ2-3,TRBD2,TRBV5-1,CASSFAGGAGDTQYF,TGCGCCAGCAGCTTCGCGGGAGGGGCGGGGGATACGCAGTATTTT
NA,14,TRBJ1-2,TRBD1,TRBV19,CASSSTGERYGYTF,TGTGCCAGTAGTTCAACAGGGGAGCGGTATGGCTACACCTTC
few,15,TRBJ2-5,TRBD1,TRBV10-3,CAISDSGTGGETQYF,TGTGCCATCAGTGACTCCGGGACAGGGGGGGAGACCCAGTACTTC
NA,12,TRBJ1-1,NA,TRBV9,CASEGVGTEAFF,TGTGCCAGCGAGGGGGTTGGCACTGAAGCTTTCTTT
NA,16,TRBJ2-5,NA,TRBV24-1,CATTPVRGAHSGTQYF,TGTGCCACCACCCCCGTTCGGGGGGCGCATAGTGGGACCCAGTACTTC
NA,16,TRBJ2-3,NA,TRBV9,CASSDPSRDNTDTQYF,TGTGCCAGCAGCGATCCATCCCGGGACAACACAGATACGCAGTATTTT
NA,16,TRBJ1-5,TRBD1,TRBV6-2/TRBV6-3,CASSNLRGPSNQPQHF,TGTGCCAGCAGTAACCTTAGGGGGCCGAGCAATCAGCCCCAGCATTTT
NA,15,TRBJ1-2,TRBD1,TRBV5-1,CASSSNPTGSFGYTF,TGCGCCAGCAGCTCAAACCCGACAGGGTCTTTCGGCTACACCTTC
NA,14,TRBJ1-4,NA,TRBV5-5,CASSFTGINEKLFF,TGTGCCAGCAGCTTCACAGGGATTAATGAAAAACTGTTTTTT
few,16,TRBJ2-7,NA,TRBV6-2/TRBV6-3,CASSYSFELTTYEQYF,TGTGCCAGCAGTTACTCGTTTGAACTAACGACCTACGAGCAGTACTTC
NA,18,TRBJ2-7,TRBD2,TRBV2,CASSERWLAGGVPGEQYF,TGTGCCAGCAGTGAAAGGTGGCTAGCGGGAGGAGTCCCGGGTGAGCAGTACTTC
once,12,TRBJ1-1,NA,TRBV12-3/TRBV12-4,CASSLVGLEAFF,TGTGCCAGCAGTTTAGTTGGACTCGAAGCTTTCTTT
NA,17,TRBJ1-3,NA,TRBV3-1/TRBV3-2,CASSQDPSGTHGNTIYF,TGTGCCAGCAGCCAAGATCCGTCCGGGACACACGGAAACACCATATATTTT
once,11,TRBJ2-7,NA,TRBV30,CAWSMSYEQYF,TGTGCCTGGAGTATGAGCTACGAGCAGTACTTC
NA,13,TRBJ1-2,NA,TRBV5-1,CASSLGEGYGYTF,TGCGCCAGCAGCTTGGGGGAGGGCTATGGCTACACCTTC
NA,15,TRBJ1-5,NA,TRBV5-1,CASSLVGGANQPQHF,TGCGCCAGCAGCTTGGTGGGGGGGGCCAATCAGCCCCAGCATTTT